This T cell receptor (beta chain) originates from a study of blood T cells in healthy people across ages. V lost 6 bases, J lost 4 bases, and 8 bases stayed unmatched. Germline lookup yields CDR1 SGDLS and CDR2 YYNGEE. CDR3 size: 15 residues. Sample-barcoded 5' priming and a J-beta primer mix drove a second PCR of roughly 7 to 11 cycles. TCRdb called the 5' RACE reads again in MiXCR, with one record for every CDR3 protein. This sample has 700,000 to 900,000 distinct CDR3 sequences; about 53% occur once, and the top ten carry about 38%. The sample taken for sequencing was blood. The chain is built from TRBV9 and TRBJ1-1; 11 positions match TRBD1. This clonotype was sampled from an older man in good health. The CDR3 coding sequence is TGTGCCAGCACCTCAGCCGGGACAGGGGGCACTGAAGCTTTCTTT. This encodes CASTSAGTGGTEAFF. The complete variable domain, with remaining parts taken from reference TRBV9 and TRBJ1-1, reads DSGVTQTPKHLITATGQRVTLRCSPRSGDLSVYWYQQSLDQGLQFLIQYYNGEERAKGNILERFSAQQFPDLHSELNLSSLELGDSALYFCASTSAGTGGTEAFFGQGTRLTVV.